Below are 13 T cell receptor beta chains sequenced from a single sample in a study of cytomegalovirus exposure and HLA in healthy donors. Here immunoSEQ multiplex PCR was the method, and the copy in TCRdb shows in-frame clones only, minus some. This repertoire shows approximately 180,000 clones, around nine tenths found once; its top ten account for 1.4%. Source material: PBMCs. These receptors came from a woman in her 30s in good health and CMV-seronegative.

The genes are TRBV6-5 and TRBJ2-3, with D perhaps TRBD2 (6 bases). CDR1 MNHEY and CDR2 SVGAGI come from the germline V gene. V was pared by 5 bases and J by 3 bases, with 15 bases between. This CDR3 is 15 amino acids long. CDR3 sequence: CASSLLGGVTDTQYF. The CDR3, as DNA: TGTGCCAGCAGTCTCCTCGGCGGGGTTACAGATACGCAGTATTTT.

This clone has more than one count but fewer than ten. J is TRBJ2-2 and V is TRBV18; TRBD1 matches 9 bases. Germline V gene sequence: CDR1 KGHSH, CDR2 LQKENI. V lost 3 bases to trimming and J lost 5 bases; unmatched junction nucleotides: 4. This CDR3 region has 15 residues. CDR3 region: CASSPRDRVTGELFF. In nucleotides, the CDR3 is TGTGCCAGCTCACCTCGGGACAGGGTGACCGGGGAGCTGTTTTTT.

The chain couples TRBV7-2 to TRBJ2-6, with 8 nucleotides matching TRBD1. The J segment lost 2 bases and the V segment lost 4 bases, leaving 7 bases of the junction unmatched. The CDR3 loop spans 17 amino acids. The germline CDR1 and CDR2 sequences are SGHTA and FQGNSA. For the CDR3, the DNA is TGTGCCAGCAGCTCAGACAGGGGTAGGGCTGGGGCCAACGTCCTGACTTTC. Translating gives CASSSDRGRAGANVLTF.

This chain connects TRBV30 to TRBJ1-2; perhaps TRBD1 as D (6 bases). Between the trimmed V and J ends, which lost 4 bases and 4 bases, there was a span of 10 bases. The CDR3 spans 12 residues. Germline CDR1 is GTSNPN and CDR2 is SVGIG (reference sequence). The CDR3 protein is CAWNRVPYGYTF. The CDR3 DNA reads TGTGCCTGGAACAGGGTCCCCTATGGCTACACCTTC.

V and J are TRBV7-9 and TRBJ2-3, with 7 bases matching TRBD2. This CDR3 spans 15 amino acids. Germline CDR1 and CDR2: SEHNR and FQNEAQ (reference sequence). The V gene end was trimmed by 5 bases and the J gene end by 1 base; junction bases not matched to a gene: 6. As DNA, the CDR3 is TGTGCCAGCAGCACTACTAGCGCCGGCACAGATACGCAGTATTTT. Its protein is CASSTTSAGTDTQYF.

CDR3 coding DNA: TGCGCCAGCAGCCAAGTTTGGACAGGGGGCAGAGATACGCAGTATTTT. It yields the protein CASSQVWTGGRDTQYF. J is TRBJ2-3 and V is TRBV4-1, with TRBD1 matching 11 bases. Germline-derived CDR1 and CDR2 are MGHRA and YSYEKL. The V and J ends lost 1 base and 5 bases, in that order; junction bases with no gene match: 5. This CDR3 has 16 amino acids.

This rearrangement joins TRBV9 to TRBJ1-3; D is perhaps TRBD1 (5 bases). The V end was cut by 2 bases, the J end by 4 bases, with 10 bases between. CDR3 size: 14 residues. Germline assignment: CDR1 SGDLS and CDR2 YYNGEE. CDR3 DNA: TGTGCCAGCAGCGTGGGCAGGGCGGGAAACACCATATATTTT. Its protein product is CASSVGRAGNTIYF.

The chain uses TRBV4-1 and TRBJ2-7; TRBD2 might be the D (5 bases). CDR1 and CDR2 from the germline V gene are MGHRA and YSYEKL. The CDR3 is 15 amino acids. V was shortened by 4 bases and J by 2 bases, with 15 bases between the two germline ends. This CDR3 reads CASSRGSYGTYEQYF. In DNA form, the CDR3 reads TGCGCCAGCAGCCGCGGTAGCTACGGGACCTACGAGCAGTACTTC.

The chain combines TRBV5-6 with TRBJ1-2; TRBD1 matches at 7 bases. The V gene's germline CDR1 is SGHDT and CDR2 YYEEEE. This CDR3 contains 13 residues. With V trimmed by 2 bases and J by 8 bases, 6 bases remained unmatched. This chain's CDR3 is CASSLEGAKGYTF. The CDR3, as DNA: TGTGCCAGCAGCTTAGAGGGGGCCAAAGGCTACACCTTC.

The chain combines TRBV11-1 with TRBJ2-5; TRBD2 matches at 14 bases. Trimming removed 5 bases from V and 4 bases from J; junction bases left unmatched: 6. Germline V CDR1 and CDR2: SGHAT, FQDESV (reference sequence). The CDR3 totals 16 residues. DNA of the CDR3: TGTGCCAGCAGCCCCCAGGGACTAGCGGGGGTAGAGACCCAGTACTTC. Protein sequence: CASSPQGLAGVETQYF.

The chain joins TRBV5-1 to TRBJ1-4; D not certain. Trimming removed 0 bases from V and 8 bases from J, with 17 bases in between. Looked up from germline, CDR1 is SGHRS and CDR2 is YFSETQ. This CDR3 spans 16 amino acids. The CDR3: CASSLVAGVTEEKLFF. CDR3 nucleotides: TGCGCCAGCAGCTTGGTTGCCGGGGTCACGGAAGAAAAACTGTTTTTT.

CDR3 loop: CASSGFSGGYEQYF. For the CDR3, the DNA is TGTGCCAGCAGTGGGTTTAGCGGGGGATACGAGCAGTACTTC. This chain links TRBV2 with TRBJ2-7, with TRBD2 matching over 9 bases. Germline V CDR1 and CDR2: SNHLY, FYNNEI. V shed 4 bases and J 4 bases; nucleotides not matched to a gene: 5. CDR3 length: 14 residues.

The chain uses TRBV2 and TRBJ2-5, with 11 bases aligning to TRBD2. Per germline, CDR1 SNHLY and CDR2 FYNNEI. The V segment lost 2 bases and the J segment 4 bases; nucleotides outside the gene matches: 3. This CDR3 is 15 amino acids long. This CDR3 is CASSELLAGAETQYF. The CDR3 bases are TGTGCCAGCAGTGAACTACTAGCGGGGGCAGAGACCCAGTACTTC.